The 30 T cell receptor beta chains reported below all come from one sample, sequenced in a study of shared clonotypes between healthy human individuals. Method: immunoSEQ multiplex PCR; TCRdb's copy keeps in-frame clones and lacks some. The sample has more than 2 million clones; more than 90% are singletons. The sequencing sample was made of naive CD4+ T cells sorted from blood. Subset indicated: CD45RA+ positively selected. These receptors all stem from a young man in good health.

This chain connects TRBV6-5 to TRBJ2-7; 7 bases are a match to TRBD1. In germline, CDR1 is MNHEY, CDR2 SVGAGI. Germline trimming cut 0 bases from V and 7 bases from J; bases unmatched to any gene: 9. This CDR3 spans 15 amino acids. DNA for the CDR3: TGTGCCAGCAGTTACTCGATGGGAACAGGGGAGGAGCAGTACTTC. This gives the protein CASSYSMGTGEEQYF.

The rearrangement joins TRBV18 to TRBJ1-2; D may be TRBD1 (5 bases). The CDR3 contains 14 residues. V gave up 0 bases and J gave up 1 base, with 6 bases separating them. CDR1 and CDR2 (germline): KGHSH, LQKENI. The CDR3 DNA follows: TGTGCCAGCTCACCACCGGGGGATAACTATGGCTACACCTTC. As protein: CASSPPGDNYGYTF.

The chain combines TRBV6-6 with TRBJ2-1; no clear D. CDR3 length equals 12 residues. V lost 8 bases and J 1 base, leaving 6 bases between the germline ends. Looked up from germline, CDR1 is MNHNY and CDR2 is SVGAGI (reference sequence). The CDR3 reads CASGISYNEQFF. The CDR3 DNA sequence: TGTGCCAGCGGGATATCCTACAATGAGCAGTTCTTC.

The V and J genes are TRBV6-1 and TRBJ1-5; no definite D call. The CDR3 is made up of 15 amino acids. Germline CDR1 reads MNHNS; CDR2 reads SASEGT. Trimming shortened V by 5 bases and J by 0 bases, and 11 bases separated the two germline ends. The CDR3 DNA reads as TGTGCCAGCAGTAAAGACACGAATAGCAATCAGCCCCAGCATTTT. Amino acids: CASSKDTNSNQPQHF.

The chain has TRBV5-1 and TRBJ2-7; TRBD1 matches 9 bases. Germline-derived CDR1 and CDR2 are SGHRS and YFSETQ. J gave up 2 bases and V 3 bases, and 6 bases lay outside the gene matches. The CDR3 has 15 residues. Written as DNA, the CDR3 is TGCGCCAGCAGCTCAGGACAGGGGACAACCTACGAGCAGTACTTC. It yields the protein CASSSGQGTTYEQYF.

In the case of this clone: Other DNA sequences in the sample encode the same CDR3. This chain links TRBV19 with TRBJ1-1; unclear D gene. CDR3 length: 14 residues. Germline CDR1 is LNHDA and CDR2 is SQIVND (reference sequence). V lost 3 bases, J lost 0 bases, and 8 bases lay in between. CDR3 protein: CASSIGLLNTEAFF. Here the CDR3 DNA reads TGTGCCAGTAGTATCGGACTCTTGAACACTGAAGCTTTCTTT. Filled out from reference TRBV19 and TRBJ1-1, the complete variable domain reads DGGITQSPKYLFRKEGQNVTLSCEQNLNHDAMYWYRQDPGQGLRLIYYSQIVNDFQKGDIAEGYSVSREKKESFPLTVTSAQKNPTAFYLCASSIGLLNTEAFFGQGTRLTVV.

This chain connects TRBV5-3 to TRBJ2-3; 12 bases are shared with TRBD2. TRBV5-3 is known as an ORF, though its function is uncertain. Trimming removed 4 bases from V and 4 bases from J; junction bases left unmatched: 7. This CDR3 contains 16 residues. The CDR3, as DNA: TGTGCCAGAAGCCTTCGACTAGCGGGAGAGGCAGATACGCAGTATTTT. Translation: CARSLRLAGEADTQYF.

CDR3 sequence: CASSVNTGTPYEQYF. In DNA, the CDR3 is TGTGCCAGCAGCGTAAATACCGGGACTCCCTACGAGCAGTACTTC. This rearrangement joins TRBV7-2 to TRBJ2-7, with D possibly being TRBD2 (6 bases). Germline assignment: CDR1 SGHTA and CDR2 FQGNSA. The CDR3 covers 15 residues. V lost 5 bases and J lost 2, with 16 bases in between.

The rearrangement links TRBV9 to TRBJ2-1; 8 bases fit TRBD2. This CDR3 comprises 15 residues. Germline V gene lookup returns CDR1 SGDLS and CDR2 YYNGEE. The V segment lost 4 bases and the J segment 4 bases; nucleotides outside the gene matches: 7. The CDR3 coding sequence is TGTGCCAGCAGCCCCCGGGAGGGGTATTACAATGAGCAGTTCTTC. Translation: CASSPREGYYNEQFF.

The genes are TRBV6-1 and TRBJ1-4; no reliable D call. The germline V gene encodes CDR1 MNHNS and CDR2 SASEGT. The V gene lost 7 bases and the J gene lost 4 bases, with 7 bases spanning the gap. There are 12 residues in the CDR3. DNA of the CDR3: TGTGCCAGCACACGGTTTAATGAAAAACTGTTTTTT. Protein product: CASTRFNEKLFF.

V usage is TRBV9 and J usage is TRBJ1-3, with no clear D. Germline CDR1 reads SGDLS; CDR2 reads YYNGEE. This CDR3 is built from 14 residues. The V gene lost 3 bases and the J gene lost 1 base, with 8 bases spanning the gap. This CDR3 reads CASSATESGNTIYF. The DNA of the CDR3 is TGTGCCAGCAGCGCAACAGAGTCTGGAAACACCATATATTTT. Full variable domain (missing parts from reference TRBV9 and TRBJ1-3): DSGVTQTPKHLITATGQRVTLRCSPRSGDLSVYWYQQSLDQGLQFLIQYYNGEERAKGNILERFSAQQFPDLHSELNLSSLELGDSALYFCASSATESGNTIYFGEGSWLTVV.

The CDR3, as DNA: TGTGCCAGCAGCCTACAGGGGGAAGGGAATTCACCCCTCCACTTT. Its translation: CASSLQGEGNSPLHF. The genes are TRBV6-6 and TRBJ1-6; 8 bases agree with TRBD1. Per germline, CDR1 MNHNY and CDR2 SVGAGI (reference sequence). V lost 6 bases and J lost 7; bases outside the gene matches: 8. The CDR3 consists of 15 residues.

CDR3 bases: TGTGCCAGCAGTCCCGACAGGGACAGAGAGACCCAGTACTTC. Translated: CASSPDRDRETQYF. V gene TRBV6-5 combines with J gene TRBJ2-5; 7 positions match TRBD1. This CDR3 comprises 14 residues. V shed 5 bases, J shed 4 bases, and the junction held 7 bases outside the gene matches. Germline V gene sequence: CDR1 MNHEY, CDR2 SVGAGI.

The V call is TRBV6-1, the J call TRBJ2-7; 11 nucleotides line up with TRBD1. Losses at the gene ends were 4 bases for V and 2 bases for J; bases not matched to a gene: 4. Germline-derived CDR1 and CDR2 are MNHNS and SASEGT. This CDR3 contains 15 residues. CDR3 amino acids: CASSVPGQGAYEQYF. The DNA of the CDR3 is TGTGCCAGCAGTGTACCGGGACAGGGGGCCTACGAGCAGTACTTC.

This chain uses TRBV6-1 with TRBJ2-5; 9 bases line up with TRBD1. CDR1 and CDR2 from the germline V gene are MNHNS and SASEGT. V lost 10 bases, J lost 7 bases, and 7 bases stayed unmatched. This CDR3 region has 12 residues. CDR3 residues: CAIRQGGLTQYF. The CDR3 DNA follows: TGTGCCATCCGACAGGGGGGGCTGACCCAGTACTTC.

J is TRBJ1-4 and V is TRBV19; D unresolved. Germline V CDR1 and CDR2: LNHDA, SQIVND (reference sequence). V lost 3 bases and J 0 bases, leaving 14 bases between the germline ends. The CDR3 has 17 residues. The CDR3 region is CASSIRTADSTNEKLFF. The CDR3 nucleotides are TGTGCCAGTAGTATCCGGACCGCCGATTCAACTAATGAAAAACTGTTTTTT.

The chain links TRBV5-6 to TRBJ2-1; 9 bases fit TRBD2. The germline CDR1 and CDR2 sequences are SGHDT and YYEEEE. This CDR3 is built from 15 residues. J was trimmed by 4 bases and V by 2 bases; bases with no gene match: 4. The CDR3 DNA reads as TGTGCCAGCAGCTTCGAGCGGGAGGCTTACAATGAGCAGTTCTTC. As protein: CASSFEREAYNEQFF.

This chain connects TRBV2 to TRBJ1-1; possibly TRBD1 for D (6 bases). The CDR3 loop spans 12 amino acids. Between the trimmed V and J ends, which lost 1 base and 11 bases, there was a span of 11 bases. CDR1 and CDR2 from the germline V gene are SNHLY and FYNNEI. CDR3 sequence (DNA): TGTGCCAGCAGTGAAGGGGGGCCGGCCGCTTTCTTT. Encoded protein: CASSEGGPAAFF.

The V gene is TRBV5-8, the J gene TRBJ2-5; no reliable D call. Germline-derived CDR1 and CDR2 are SGHTS and YDEGEE. Trimming pared 1 base from V and 4 bases from J, leaving 8 bases between. The CDR3 consists of 13 residues. The CDR3 region is CASSLWSRETQYF. In DNA form, the CDR3 reads TGTGCCAGCAGCTTGTGGTCTAGAGAGACCCAGTACTTC. The full variable domain, rest sourced from reference TRBV5-8 and TRBJ2-5, is EAGVTQSPTHLIKTRGQQATLRCSPISGHTSVYWYQQALGLGLQFLLWYDEGEERNRGNFPPRFSGRQFPNYSSELNVNALELEDSALYLCASSLWSRETQYFGPGTRLLVL.

This chain links TRBV6-5 with TRBJ2-5; maybe TRBD2 (6 bases). Trimming took off 5 bases at V and 7 bases at J, with 17 bases between the two ends. The CDR3 spans 14 residues. Germline CDR1 reads MNHEY; CDR2 reads SVGAGI. The CDR3 DNA reads TGTGCCAGCAGTCGCCGGGGCCAGGAGGGGACCCAGTACTTC. Its protein product is CASSRRGQEGTQYF.

V and J are TRBV7-2 and TRBJ1-4; the D is unclear. Germline-derived CDR1 and CDR2 are SGHTA and FQGNSA. CDR3 length: 14 residues. Trimming removed 5 bases from V and 8 bases from J, with 15 bases in between. Here the CDR3 DNA reads TGTGCCAGCAGCCTACAAACTGGAAGGGAAAAACTGTTTTTT. It translates to CASSLQTGREKLFF.

This chain joins TRBV19 and TRBJ2-3, with D unresolved. CDR1 is LNHDA and CDR2 is SQIVND in the germline V gene (reference sequence). This CDR3 is 10 amino acids long. Trimming stripped 8 bases from V and 6 bases from J, with 6 bases between. The chain's CDR3 is CASGVDTQYF. CDR3 DNA: TGTGCCAGTGGGGTCGATACGCAGTATTTT.

The chain recombines TRBV4-1 with TRBJ2-7; 7 bases fit TRBD1. Trimming took 1 base from V and 0 from J; bases not matched to a gene: 6. Germline V gives CDR1 MGHRA, CDR2 YSYEKL. CDR3 length: 16 amino acids. The CDR3 sequence: CASSQVLGQSSYEQYF. In DNA form, the CDR3 reads TGCGCCAGCAGCCAAGTTTTGGGACAGAGCTCCTACGAGCAGTACTTC.

The rearrangement joins TRBV18 to TRBJ2-7; TRBD2 aligns across 8 bases. The CDR3 consists of 16 residues. The V and J ends lost 1 base and 0 bases, in that order; junction bases with no gene match: 5. The V gene's germline CDR1 is KGHSH and CDR2 LQKENI. In DNA form, the CDR3 reads TGTGCCAGCTCACCACTTGGCGGGGGGTTCTCCTACGAGCAGTACTTC. Translated, it gives CASSPLGGGFSYEQYF.

This clone has just one count. V gene TRBV6-5 combines with J gene TRBJ2-5; 11 nucleotides line up with TRBD2. The assigned J gene may be wrong: the sequence end matches TRBJ2-7 better. The CDR3 is made up of 15 amino acids. Germline V lookup: CDR1 MNHEY, CDR2 SVGAGI. The CDR3 spells CASSYSGTSGYEQYF. CDR3 in DNA: TGTGCCAGCAGTTACTCAGGGACTAGCGGCTACGAGCAGTACTTC.

The V call is TRBV7-2, the J call TRBJ2-7, with D perhaps matching TRBD2 (8 bases). Trimming shortened V by 1 base and J by 7 bases, and 14 bases separated the two germline ends. The CDR3 sequence is 14 residues long. The germline V gene has CDR1 SGHTA and CDR2 FQGNSA. As DNA, the CDR3 is TGTGCCAGCAGCTTAGTAGCGGGACAGAGGGAGCAGTACTTC. Residues: CASSLVAGQREQYF.

V is TRBV30 and J is TRBJ1-5; TRBD1 might be the D (6 bases). CDR1 is GTSNPN, CDR2 SVGIG, per germline (reference sequence). V was cut by 5 bases and J by 7 bases, with 15 bases left in between. This CDR3 spans 13 amino acids. The chain's CDR3 is CAWAQGRGQPQHF. In nucleotides, the CDR3 is TGTGCCTGGGCACAGGGTAGAGGGCAGCCCCAGCATTTT. Complete variable domain (other parts from reference TRBV30 and TRBJ1-5): SQTIHQWPATLVQPVGSPLSLECTVEGTSNPNLYWYRQAAGRGLQLLFYSVGIGQISSEVPQNLSASRPQDRQFILSSKKLLLSDSGFYLCAWAQGRGQPQHFGDGTRLSIL.

This clone was recorded once. The V call is TRBV6-1, the J call TRBJ1-2, with D unresolved. The V gene lost 6 bases and the J gene lost 7 bases, with 21 bases spanning the gap. Germline assignment: CDR1 MNHNS and CDR2 SASEGT. This CDR3 has 15 residues. CDR3 region: CASRELLDRAGGYTF. As DNA, the CDR3 is TGTGCCAGCAGGGAACTCTTGGACCGAGCCGGTGGCTACACCTTC.

The chain recombines TRBV18 with TRBJ2-7; D is perhaps TRBD1 or TRBD2 (6 bases each). Germline CDR1 and CDR2: KGHSH and LQKENI. The V gene lost 0 bases and the J gene lost 6 bases, with 15 bases spanning the gap. This CDR3 is 15 amino acids long. The CDR3 DNA sequence: TGTGCCAGCTCACCACCGGGGGTGGGGGGCGGCGAGCAGTACTTC. Translation gives CASSPPGVGGGEQYF.

Concerning this clone: The same CDR3 also results from other DNA sequences found in this sample. V gene TRBV7-9 combines with J gene TRBJ2-1, with unresolved D. The V and J ends lost 1 base and 8 bases respectively, with 3 bases between them. Germline CDR1 is SEHNR and CDR2 is FQNEAQ (reference sequence). The CDR3 runs to 11 residues. CDR3 loop: CASSLGDEQFF. DNA of the CDR3: TGTGCCAGCAGCTTAGGCGATGAGCAGTTCTTC.